The present T cell receptor beta chain was sequenced within a study of control samples from healthy donors and cancer patients. The repertoire was sequenced with immunoSEQ multiplex PCR; TCRdb's copy has only in-frame clones and lacks some. Counted here are about 85,000 clones, about 89% occurring once; the ten biggest clones make up around 7.6%. J was trimmed by 1 base and V by 4 bases; bases with no gene match: 12. The CDR3 length is 18 residues. Germline CDR1 is KGHDR and CDR2 is SFDVKD. V is TRBV24-1 and J is TRBJ2-3; TRBD1 aligns across 8 bases. The sample was blood. The TCR sequence derives from a woman aged 55 to 70 in good health. The CDR3 loop reads CATSEPSLTGDGTDTQYF. CDR3 in DNA: TGTGCCACCAGTGAACCTAGTCTGACAGGGGATGGCACAGATACGCAGTATTTT.